The T cell receptor (beta chain) described here comes from a study of T cell responses to AZD1222 COVID-19 vaccine. J was trimmed by 7 bases and V by 1 base; bases with no gene match: 4. CDR1 is LGHNA, CDR2 YNFKEQ, per germline. The CDR3 totals 16 residues. Measured with immunoSEQ multiplex PCR; TCRdb has only the in-frame clones, and not every one. The sample gives 110,000 to 150,000 clones, around 90% of which show up once; about 1.9% is in the top ten. This sequence originates from an adult in good health. The sequencing here drew on peripheral blood, taken on day 0 of AZD1222 vaccination. The chain joins TRBV4-2 to TRBJ2-1, with TRBD2 matching 13 bases. The CDR3, as DNA: TGTGCCAGCAGCCAAGCACTAGCGGGGGGGCAAAATGAGCAGTTCTTC. Encoded protein: CASSQALAGGQNEQFF.